This entry lists 6 T cell receptor beta chains sequenced from one sample in a study of T cell repertoires in cytomegalovirus infection (dated by TCRdb to between 2019 and 2020). The sequencer was an Illumina HiSeq 1500. TCRdb ran its own pipeline on the public reads, namely fastp trimming at Q25 and MiXCR clone calling, and kept in-frame beta chains. Rows merge per CDR3 protein into single entries with the most common DNA and genes. The sample includes around 240,000 distinct CDR3 sequences, with over 20% observed a single time. In total, the top ten clones hold about 18% of the sample. Sequenced sample: CD8+ T cells from PBMCs. The source of these receptors is a human donor in good health (CMV status not recorded). Some clones in this sample may be carry-over from other donors' samples.

The rearrangement joins TRBV20-1 to TRBJ2-7; D may correspond to TRBD1 or TRBD2 (6 bases each). CDR1 DFQATT and CDR2 SNEGSKA come from the germline V gene (reference sequence). V was shortened by 6 bases and J by 2 bases, with 17 bases between the two germline ends. The CDR3 covers 14 residues. The CDR3 sequence is CSAPGEDSPYEQYF. The DNA of the CDR3 is TGCAGTGCCCCGGGAGAGGACAGTCCCTACGAGCAGTACTTC.

This clonotype was detected only a few times. This chain links TRBV7-9 with TRBJ2-3; D is possibly TRBD1 (6 bases). The CDR3 loop spans 14 amino acids. The V end lost 3 bases, the J end lost 2 bases, and 9 bases lay between the germline ends. CDR1 is SEHNR and CDR2 is FQNEAQ in the germline V gene (reference sequence). The chain's CDR3 is CASSFPGDTDTQYF. In DNA form, the CDR3 reads TGTGCCAGCAGCTTCCCAGGGGACACAGATACGCAGTATTTT.

This clonotype was detected only a few times. CDR3 nucleotides: TGTGCCAGCAGCTCAGAACTCGCCTTTTACGAGCAGTACTTC. Residues: CASSSELAFYEQYF. V gene TRBV7-9 combines with J gene TRBJ2-7; D gene ambiguous. The CDR3 has 14 amino acids. The ends were cut back, 4 bases at V and 4 bases at J, with 14 bases in the middle. In germline, CDR1 is SEHNR, CDR2 FQNEAQ (reference sequence).

This clonotype is a singleton in its sample. The chain uses TRBV10-3 and TRBJ1-6, with no clear D. Germline V gene sequence: CDR1 ENHRY, CDR2 SYGVKD. V shed 3 bases and J shed 10 bases, with 16 bases lying between them. The CDR3 runs to 15 residues. This CDR3 reads CAISEEGRGRSPLHF. DNA of the CDR3: TGTGCCATCAGTGAAGAGGGCCGCGGGAGATCACCCCTCCACTTT.

This chain uses TRBV9 with TRBJ1-6, with D possibly matching TRBD1 (6 bases). The ends were cut back, 3 bases at V and 1 base at J, with 11 bases in the middle. CDR3 length: 16 residues. Germline CDR1 is SGDLS and CDR2 is YYNGEE. CDR3 nucleotide sequence: TGTGCCAGCAGCGGGCAGGGGCAATCCTATAATTCACCCCTCCACTTT. Protein: CASSGQGQSYNSPLHF.

This rearrangement joins TRBV12-3 or TRBV12-4 to TRBJ1-6; D is possibly TRBD1 (5 bases). The CDR3 extends over 14 amino acids. V was clipped by 3 bases and J by 11 bases, with 14 bases between them. The CDR3 loop is CASSFSGTQTPLHF. The CDR3 region has the DNA TGTGCCAGCAGTTTCAGTGGGACTCAGACACCCCTCCACTTT.